These 21 T cell receptor beta chains were all obtained from the same sample, sequenced in a study of CXCR3-negative and CXCR3-positive naive CD8 T cells. Study-level results: Compared with CXCR3-negative naive cells, CXCR3-positive naive cells showed more hydrophobic TRB CDR3s.

Their target antigens are unknown. The libraries of TRB cDNA were prepared using 5' RACE with UMI labels. Following a re-call of the 5' RACE reads, TCRdb has one entry per CDR3 protein and lacks DNA. Recorded for this sample: about 150,000 distinct CDR3 sequences. The sequenced sample was naive CXCR3+ CD8+ T cells from blood. Described subset: CD45RO-CCR7+CD27+CD95- naive CD8+ T cells expressing CXCR3 (TNR3+). Receptors originate from a human donor in good health. Some clones in this sample may be carry-over from other donors' samples.

The chain couples TRBV29-1 to TRBJ2-7; TCRdb's D call of TRBD1 is untestable without DNA. The CDR3 has 15 residues. The germline V gene encodes CDR1 SQVTM and CDR2 ANQGSEA. The CDR3 reads CSVEGNRERDYEQYF.

The V call is TRBV21-1, the J call TRBJ1-2. TRBV21-1 is described as a pseudogene. CDR3 size: 13 residues. This CDR3 is CASSKDGYYGYTF.

The CDR3 is CASSPQWGNEQFF. The rearrangement links TRBV14 to TRBJ2-1. The CDR3 loop spans 13 amino acids. The germline CDR1 and CDR2 sequences are SGHDN and FVKESK.

The gene calls are TRBV20-1 and TRBJ2-5; the D call from TCRdb, TRBD2, cannot be confirmed without DNA. CDR1 is DFQATT, CDR2 SNEGSKA, per germline (reference sequence). This CDR3 comprises 17 residues. The CDR3 loop is CSARWGGLAGGLETQYF.

V gene TRBV5-1 combines with J gene TRBJ2-7; TCRdb proposes TRBD1, but this gene call is untestable without DNA. The CDR3 has 13 amino acids. Germline V gene lookup returns CDR1 SGHRS and CDR2 YFSETQ. The CDR3 spells CASSPTAPIWQYF.

V and J are TRBV12-3 or TRBV12-4 and TRBJ1-2; TCRdb's D gene call, TRBD1, goes unchecked for lack of DNA. The CDR3 has 13 amino acids. This chain's CDR3 is CASRPRGGYGYTF.

This chain connects TRBV7-9 to TRBJ1-1. This CDR3 comprises 13 residues. CDR1 SEHNR and CDR2 FQNEAQ come from the germline V gene (reference sequence). The CDR3 loop is CASSFSVNTEAFF.

The chain carries TRBV20-1 and TRBJ2-1; TCRdb's D call of TRBD1 is untestable without DNA. CDR3 size: 17 residues. CDR1 and CDR2 from the germline V gene are DFQATT and SNEGSKA (reference sequence). The CDR3 reads CSARDSGRGGPPNEQFF.

The chain carries TRBV5-6 and TRBJ2-1; the TRBD1 assignment by TCRdb is unverifiable without DNA. The CDR3 has 16 residues. The germline V gene encodes CDR1 SGHDT and CDR2 YYEEEE. Here the CDR3 reads CASSLAGTMGDNEQFF.

The chain carries TRBV4-2 and TRBJ1-2. Germline V CDR1 and CDR2: LGHNA, YNFKEQ. The CDR3 contains 13 residues. This chain's CDR3 is CASSQGRADGYTF.

This chain connects TRBV5-1 to TRBJ2-1; TCRdb's D call, TRBD2, is unchecked because there is no DNA. CDR3 length equals 16 residues. Germline CDR1 and CDR2: SGHRS and YFSETQ. The CDR3 spells CASSLERAGGQNEQFF. Supplemented by reference TRBV5-1 and TRBJ2-1, the full variable domain reads KAGVTQTPRYLIKTRGQQVTLSCSPISGHRSVSWYQQTPGQGLQFLFEYFSETQRNKGNFPGRFSGRQFSNSRSEMNVSTLELGDSALYLCASSLERAGGQNEQFFGPGTRLTVL.

The genes are TRBV5-5 and TRBJ2-2; the D call from TCRdb, TRBD1, cannot be confirmed without DNA. This CDR3 has 14 amino acids. The germline CDR1 and CDR2 sequences are SGHKS and YYEKEE (reference sequence). CDR3 loop: CASSLGQGPGELFF.

The chain joins TRBV12-3 or TRBV12-4 to TRBJ2-5; TCRdb's D gene call, TRBD1, goes unchecked for lack of DNA. This CDR3 spans 14 amino acids. CDR3 protein: CASSLTGGGETQYF.

This chain links TRBV7-9 with TRBJ2-7; TCRdb designates TRBD1, a call that cannot be tested without DNA. Germline CDR1 and CDR2: SEHNR and FQNEAQ (reference sequence). The length of the CDR3 is 13 residues. CDR3 region: CASGDQSSYEQYF.

The J gene is TRBJ1-2, the V gene TRBV29-1. The CDR3 consists of 12 residues. Germline lookup yields CDR1 SQVTM and CDR2 ANQGSEA. This CDR3 is CSVGGGSYGYTF. Using reference TRBV29-1 and TRBJ1-2 for the parts outside the CDR3, the full variable domain is SAVISQKPSRDICQRGTSLTIQCQVDSQVTMMFWYRQQPGQSLTLIATANQGSEATYESGFVIDKFPISRPNLTFSTLTVSNMSPEDSSIYLCSVGGGSYGYTFGSGTRLTVV.

The rearrangement uses TRBV29-1 and TRBJ2-7; TCRdb calls TRBD2, which cannot be checked without DNA. Germline values: CDR1 SQVTM, CDR2 ANQGSEA. The CDR3 is 14 amino acids. CDR3 amino acids: CSVLDSGGAHEQYF.

CDR3 loop: CASSLGVGANYGYTF. This chain links TRBV2 with TRBJ1-2; TCRdb selects TRBD1, and the lack of DNA leaves this call unchecked. CDR3 length: 15 amino acids. Germline CDR1 reads SNHLY; CDR2 reads FYNNEI.

The chain carries TRBV7-2 and TRBJ1-2; lacking DNA, the TRBD1 call made by TCRdb goes unchecked. The CDR3 contains 15 residues. Germline loops: CDR1 SGHTA, CDR2 FQGNSA. This CDR3 reads CASSLTGGFDYGYTF.

The V call is TRBV19, the J call TRBJ2-7; the D call from TCRdb, TRBD2, cannot be confirmed without DNA. CDR1 is LNHDA, CDR2 SQIVND, per germline (reference sequence). The CDR3 sequence is 15 residues long. CDR3 residues: CASSIDGPAGVEQYF.

The chain has TRBV19 and TRBJ1-6; the D call from TCRdb, TRBD1, cannot be confirmed without DNA. Germline CDR1 and CDR2: LNHDA and SQIVND (reference sequence). The CDR3 is 15 residues long. CDR3 region: CASSIGTRSDSPLHF.

The chain uses TRBV4-2 and TRBJ1-3. The germline CDR1 and CDR2 sequences are LGHNA and YNFKEQ. This CDR3 comprises 16 residues. This chain's CDR3 is CASSQDRWSSGNTIYF.